What follows is one T cell receptor beta chain and its context. Source study methods: Estimation of nucleated cell counts was performed using reference gene primer amplification. Using immunoSEQ multiplex PCR, the repertoire was profiled, and TCRdb retains in-frame clones only, with some absent. That table gives V, J and clone size, and the DNA gave D and trimming. The sample consists of roughly 100,000 clones, roughly 79% of them appearing once. The record originates from a study of blood T cell repertoires in COVID-19. About the research overall: Collection of acute and convalescent COVID-19 samples took place in the United States, Italy and Spain. PBMCs, B-cell-depleted T cells, or T cells were the source of the cDNA or gDNA that made up the material.

V gave up 1 base and J gave up 5 bases, with 11 bases separating them. Looked up from germline, CDR1 is MGHRA and CDR2 is YSYEKL. CDR3 length: 15 residues. This clonotype was sampled from a woman in her 70s with acute or convalescent COVID-19. The chain links TRBV4-1 to TRBJ1-4; D not certain. The material sequenced was peripheral blood. The CDR3 protein is CASSQGVGGNEKLFF. The DNA of the CDR3 is TGCGCCAGCAGCCAAGGGGTTGGAGGGAATGAAAAACTGTTTTTT.